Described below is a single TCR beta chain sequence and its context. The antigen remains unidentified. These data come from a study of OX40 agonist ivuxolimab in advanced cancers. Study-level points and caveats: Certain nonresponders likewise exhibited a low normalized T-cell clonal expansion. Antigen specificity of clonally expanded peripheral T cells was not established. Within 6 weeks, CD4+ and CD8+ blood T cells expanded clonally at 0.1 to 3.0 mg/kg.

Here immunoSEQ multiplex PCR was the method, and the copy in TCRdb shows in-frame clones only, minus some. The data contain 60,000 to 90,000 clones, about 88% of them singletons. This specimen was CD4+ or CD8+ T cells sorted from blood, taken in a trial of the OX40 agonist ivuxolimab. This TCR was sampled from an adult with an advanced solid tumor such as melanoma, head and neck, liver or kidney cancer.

The CDR3 loop reads CASSHKVGLAPTGELFF. The CDR3 DNA is TGTGCCAGCTCACATAAAGTGGGACTAGCGCCCACCGGGGAGCTGTTTTTT. The V and J genes are TRBV18 and TRBJ2-2; 10 positions match TRBD2. Germline CDR1 is KGHSH and CDR2 is LQKENI. This CDR3 region has 17 residues. Unmatched junction bases numbered 9, after V lost 4 bases and J lost 4 bases. Filled out from reference TRBV18 and TRBJ2-2, the complete variable domain reads NAGVMQNPRHLVRRRGQEARLRCSPMKGHSHVYWYRQLPEEGLKFMVYLQKENIIDESGMPKERFSAEFPKEGPSILRIQQVVRGDSAAYFCASSHKVGLAPTGELFFGEGSRLTVL.